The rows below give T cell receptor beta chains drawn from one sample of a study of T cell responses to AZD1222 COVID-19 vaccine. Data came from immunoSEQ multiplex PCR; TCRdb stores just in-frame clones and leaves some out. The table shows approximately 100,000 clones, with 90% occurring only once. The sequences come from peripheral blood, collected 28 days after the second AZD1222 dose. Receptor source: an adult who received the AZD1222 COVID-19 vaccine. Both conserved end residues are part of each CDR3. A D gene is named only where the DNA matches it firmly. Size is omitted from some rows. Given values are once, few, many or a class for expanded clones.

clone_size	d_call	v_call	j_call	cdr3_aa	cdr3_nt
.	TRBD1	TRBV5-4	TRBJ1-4	CASSNPDRVGEKLFF	TGTGCCAGCAGCAATCCCGACAGGGTGGGGGAAAAACTGTTTTTT
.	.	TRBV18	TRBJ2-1	CASSSGRGTYNEQFF	TGTGCCAGCTCCTCGGGGCGGGGAACCTACAATGAGCAGTTCTTC
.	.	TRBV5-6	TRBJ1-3	CASSLGGSGNTIYF	TGTGCCAGCAGCTTAGGGGGATCTGGAAACACCATATATTTT
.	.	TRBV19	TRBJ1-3	CASILTGSGNTIYF	TGTGCCAGTATCCTAACAGGCTCTGGAAACACCATATATTTT
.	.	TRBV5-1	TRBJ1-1	CASSLLTGMNTEAFF	TGCGCCAGCAGCTTGTTAACGGGGATGAACACTGAAGCTTTCTTT
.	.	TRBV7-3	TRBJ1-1	CASSRDRQRNTEAFF	TGTGCCAGCTCACGAGATCGACAGAGGAACACTGAAGCTTTCTTT
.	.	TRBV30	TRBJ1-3	CAWKNKGLSGNTIYF	TGTGCCTGGAAAAACAAAGGGCTCTCTGGAAACACCATATATTTT
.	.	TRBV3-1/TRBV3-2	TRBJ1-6	CASSQDWYSPLHF	TGTGCCAGCAGCCAAGACTGGTATTCACCCCTCCACTTT
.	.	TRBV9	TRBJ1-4	CASSVAQSPNNEKLFF	TGTGCCAGCAGCGTAGCACAGTCCCCCAATAATGAAAAACTGTTTTTT
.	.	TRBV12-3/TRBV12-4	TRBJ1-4	CASSFVQNEKLFF	TGTGCCAGCAGTTTTGTCCAGAATGAAAAACTGTTTTTT
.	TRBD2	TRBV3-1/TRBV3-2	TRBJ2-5	CASSQEGRLAGSQETQYF	TGTGCCAGCAGCCAAGAGGGGCGACTAGCGGGATCACAAGAGACCCAGTACTTC
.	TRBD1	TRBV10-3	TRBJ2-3	CATEGQGRSQYF	TGTGCCACCGAGGGACAGGGACGGTCGCAGTATTTT
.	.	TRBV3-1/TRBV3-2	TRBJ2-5	CASSLAFRDQETQYF	TGTGCCAGCAGCCTGGCCTTCAGGGACCAAGAGACCCAGTACTTC
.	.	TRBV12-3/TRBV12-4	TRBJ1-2	CASSLHSYYGYTF	TGTGCCAGCAGTTTGCACAGCTACTATGGCTACACCTTC
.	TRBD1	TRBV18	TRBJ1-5	CASSPLGGQGGRGQPQHF	TGTGCCAGCTCACCACTAGGAGGCCAGGGGGGTAGGGGTCAGCCCCAGCATTTT
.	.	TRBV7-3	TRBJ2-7	CASSSYGPSEQYF	TGTGCCAGCAGCTCGTATGGGCCGTCCGAGCAGTACTTC
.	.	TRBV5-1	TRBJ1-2	CASSLIPQTVNYGYTF	TGCGCCAGCAGCCTCATCCCCCAAACAGTTAACTATGGCTACACCTTC
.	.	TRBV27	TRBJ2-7	CATHRTGSSYEQYF	TGTGCCACCCACCGTACAGGGAGCTCCTACGAGCAGTACTTC
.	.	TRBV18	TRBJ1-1	CASSPFGDTEAFF	TGTGCCAGCTCACCGTTCGGGGATACTGAAGCTTTCTTT
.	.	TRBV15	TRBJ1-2	CATSRTQGYDYGYTF	TGTGCCACCAGCAGAACTCAGGGGTATGACTATGGCTACACCTTC
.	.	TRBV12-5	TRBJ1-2	CASGLPPNYGYTF	TGTGCTAGTGGTTTGCCCCCTAACTATGGCTACACCTTC
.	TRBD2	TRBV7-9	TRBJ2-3	CASSSTSGGINTQYF	TGTGCCAGCAGCTCGACTAGCGGGGGAATTAATACGCAGTATTTT
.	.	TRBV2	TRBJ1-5	CASLGVSNQPQHF	TGTGCCAGCCTCGGCGTTAGCAATCAGCCCCAGCATTTT
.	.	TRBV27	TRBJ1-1	CASSSDTEAFF	TGTGCCAGCAGTTCAGACACTGAAGCTTTCTTT
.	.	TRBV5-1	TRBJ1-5	CASSLGPGDQPQHF	TGCGCCAGCAGCTTGGGGCCGGGCGACCAGCCCCAGCATTTT
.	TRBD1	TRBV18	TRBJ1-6	CASSPGTALYNSPLHF	TGTGCCAGCTCACCCGGGACAGCTCTTTATAATTCACCCCTCCACTTT
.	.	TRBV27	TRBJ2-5	CASSFQGSGETQYF	TGTGCCAGCAGTTTTCAGGGTAGTGGCGAGACCCAGTACTTC
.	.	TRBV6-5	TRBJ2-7	CASTPWRGDYEQYF	TGTGCCAGCACCCCGTGGAGGGGAGACTACGAGCAGTACTTC
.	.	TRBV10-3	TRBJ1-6	CAISESFKSPLHF	TGTGCCATCAGTGAGTCGTTCAAATCACCCCTCCACTTT
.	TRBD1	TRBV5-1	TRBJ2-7	CASSPIGQGFYEQYF	TGCGCCAGCAGCCCCATCGGACAGGGTTTCTACGAGCAGTACTTC
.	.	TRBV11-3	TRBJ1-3	CASSATGGTIYF	TGTGCCAGCAGCGCCACGGGGGGCACCATATATTTT
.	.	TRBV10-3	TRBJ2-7	CAINTGLNVHEQYF	TGTGCCATCAACACAGGGTTGAACGTCCACGAGCAGTACTTC
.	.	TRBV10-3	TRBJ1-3	CAISEVGNTIYF	TGTGCCATCAGTGAAGTGGGGAACACCATATATTTT
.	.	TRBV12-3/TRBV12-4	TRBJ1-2	CASSPKFGYTF	TGTGCCAGCAGCCCTAAGTTTGGCTACACCTTC
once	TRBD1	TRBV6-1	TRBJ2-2	CASSVGQGVRTGELFF	TGTGCCAGCAGTGTGGGACAGGGGGTTCGGACCGGGGAGCTGTTTTTT
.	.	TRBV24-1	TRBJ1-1	CATSDLRPAEAFF	TGTGCCACCAGTGACCTGCGGCCTGCTGAAGCTTTCTTT
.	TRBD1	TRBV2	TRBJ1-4	CASSEFGQGGGEKLFF	TGTGCCAGCAGTGAATTTGGACAGGGAGGAGGGGAAAAACTGTTTTTT